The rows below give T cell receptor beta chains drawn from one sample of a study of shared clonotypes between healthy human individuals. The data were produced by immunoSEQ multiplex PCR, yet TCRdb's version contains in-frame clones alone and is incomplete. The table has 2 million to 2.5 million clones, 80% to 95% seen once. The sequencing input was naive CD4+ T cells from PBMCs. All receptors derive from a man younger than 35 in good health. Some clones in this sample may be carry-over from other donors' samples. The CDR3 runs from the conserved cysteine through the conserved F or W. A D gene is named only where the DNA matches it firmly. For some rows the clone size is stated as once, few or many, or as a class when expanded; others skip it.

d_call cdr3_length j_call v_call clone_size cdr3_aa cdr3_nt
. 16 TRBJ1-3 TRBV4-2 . CASSQTPRDSGNTIYF TGTGCCAGCAGCCAAACCCCCCGGGACTCTGGAAACACCATATATTTT
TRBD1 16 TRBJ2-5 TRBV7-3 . CASSSLRAGGQETQYF TGTGCCAGCAGCTCCCTCCGGGCAGGGGGACAAGAGACCCAGTACTTC
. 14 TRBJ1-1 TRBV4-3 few CASSLEDLNTEAFF TGCGCCAGCAGCCTGGAAGATTTGAACACTGAAGCTTTCTTT
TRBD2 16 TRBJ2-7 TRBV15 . CATSRPGTSGTYEQYF TGTGCCACCAGCAGACCCGGGACTAGCGGTACCTACGAGCAGTACTTC
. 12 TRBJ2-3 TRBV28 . CASQSGADTQYF TGTGCCAGCCAATCGGGAGCAGATACGCAGTATTTT
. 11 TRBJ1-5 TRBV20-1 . CSASKNQPQHF TGCAGTGCTTCGAAAAATCAGCCCCAGCATTTT
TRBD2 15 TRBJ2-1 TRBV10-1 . CASGEGLAGRNEQFF TGCGCCAGCGGAGAGGGCCTAGCGGGAAGAAACGAGCAGTTCTTC
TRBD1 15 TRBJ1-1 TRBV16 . CASSLLGQRGTEAFF TGTGCCAGCAGCCTCCTGGGACAGCGGGGCACTGAAGCTTTCTTT
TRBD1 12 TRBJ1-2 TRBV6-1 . CASTLTGVGYTF TGTGCCAGCACTCTGACAGGGGTCGGCTACACCTTC
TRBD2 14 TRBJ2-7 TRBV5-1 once CASSLGAGADEQYF TGCGCCAGCAGCTTGGGGGCGGGAGCCGACGAGCAGTACTTC